Listed here are 14 T cell receptor beta chains from one sample, sequenced in a study of shared clonotypes between healthy human individuals. The data were produced by immunoSEQ multiplex PCR, yet TCRdb's version contains in-frame clones alone and is incomplete. This sample has around 700,000 clones, with roughly 70% found just once. What was sequenced was memory CD4+ T cells sorted from blood. Specified subset: CD45RA-negative fraction. These receptor sequences come from a woman aged 25 to 39 in good health.

V is TRBV28 and J is TRBJ1-2; D not resolved. The V end lost 6 bases, the J end lost 2 bases, and 13 bases lay between the germline ends. The CDR3 consists of 14 residues. Germline V CDR1 and CDR2: MDHEN, SYDVKM. The CDR3 sequence: CASSPPNGNYGYTF. The CDR3 nucleotides are TGTGCCAGCAGCCCCCCCAACGGAAACTATGGCTACACCTTC.

V usage is TRBV5-6 and J usage is TRBJ2-7; TRBD1 or TRBD2 may be the D gene (5 bases each). From germline, CDR1 is SGHDT and CDR2 YYEEEE. V lost 3 bases to trimming and J lost 0 bases, with 13 bases between them. The CDR3 extends over 15 amino acids. The CDR3 DNA follows: TGTGCCAGCAGCTCCTTGGCCGGGGCCTCCTACGAGCAGTACTTC. The encoded protein is CASSSLAGASYEQYF.

On this clone: Distinct nucleotide sequences in the sample also encode this CDR3. V usage is TRBV5-1 and J usage is TRBJ1-3, with a tentative D call TRBD1 (5 bases). The ends were cut back, 0 bases at V and 2 bases at J, with 6 bases in the middle. Germline loops: CDR1 SGHRS, CDR2 YFSETQ. The CDR3 runs 14 residues. The CDR3 region has the DNA TGCGCCAGCAGCTTGGCAGGGACTGGAAACACCATATATTTT. It yields the protein CASSLAGTGNTIYF.

In its sample, this clone was seen a few times. The gene calls are TRBV2 and TRBJ2-1; D gene uncertain. Trimming stripped 6 bases from V and 3 bases from J, with 9 bases between. Germline V gene data show CDR1 as SNHLY and CDR2 as FYNNEI. This CDR3 has 13 amino acids. The chain's CDR3 is CASRVGNYNEQFF. CDR3 in DNA: TGTGCCAGCAGGGTAGGGAACTACAATGAGCAGTTCTTC.

This clone was recorded once. Additional DNA sequences in this sample encode the identical CDR3. The genes are TRBV18 and TRBJ1-1; D gene ambiguous. From germline, CDR1 is KGHSH and CDR2 LQKENI. This CDR3 contains 15 residues. V lost 3 bases and J 4 bases, leaving 15 bases between the germline ends. The chain's CDR3 is CASSPPGGRSTEAFF. CDR3 bases: TGTGCCAGCTCACCTCCGGGAGGTCGGAGCACTGAAGCTTTCTTT.

The chain is built from TRBV5-1 and TRBJ2-5; possible D gene TRBD1, 5 bases. The CDR3 extends over 14 amino acids. V lost 2 bases, J lost 5 bases, and 13 bases lay in between. Germline V gene lookup returns CDR1 SGHRS and CDR2 YFSETQ. The CDR3 coding sequence is TGCGCCAGCAGCTTTGGCAGGGTAGATGAGACCCAGTACTTC. Residues: CASSFGRVDETQYF. Full variable domain (remainder filled in from reference TRBV5-1 and TRBJ2-5): KAGVTQTPRYLIKTRGQQVTLSCSPISGHRSVSWYQQTPGQGLQFLFEYFSETQRNKGNFPGRFSGRQFSNSRSEMNVSTLELGDSALYLCASSFGRVDETQYFGPGTRLLVL.

This clone was detected only once. This sequence joins TRBV19 and TRBJ2-6; D unresolved. The CDR3 sequence is 16 residues long. V was trimmed by 3 bases and J by 0 bases, leaving 9 bases between them. Germline CDR1 and CDR2: LNHDA and SQIVND (reference sequence). DNA for the CDR3: TGTGCCAGTAGTATTATCTTGACCTCTGGGGCCAACGTCCTGACTTTC. Its protein product is CASSIILTSGANVLTF.

The V call is TRBV28, the J call TRBJ2-1; no definite D call. The CDR3 is 12 amino acids. Germline V gene lookup returns CDR1 MDHEN and CDR2 SYDVKM. V was pared by 5 bases and J by 10 bases, with 12 bases between. The CDR3 is CASSGVEEEQFF. The CDR3 region has the DNA TGTGCCAGCAGTGGAGTCGAGGAAGAGCAGTTCTTC.

This clone was counted ten times or more. V and J are TRBV7-2 and TRBJ2-4; D could derive from TRBD1 or TRBD2 (6 bases each). Germline V lookup: CDR1 SGHTA, CDR2 FQGNSA. This CDR3 contains 18 residues. The V end was cut by 0 bases, the J end by 8 bases, with 23 bases between. CDR3 coding DNA: TGTGCCAGCAGCTTAGCCCGTCGGGGGCTGAGGGGCATGGACATTCAGTACTTC. Translated, it gives CASSLARRGLRGMDIQYF.

This clone was seen only a few times. V usage is TRBV6-5 and J usage is TRBJ1-1; TRBD1 might be the D (5 bases). V dropped 7 bases and J dropped 6 bases, with 15 bases sitting between them. Germline-derived CDR1 and CDR2 are MNHEY and SVGAGI. This CDR3 is built from 13 residues. Here the CDR3 reads CASTPPGHSEAFF. The DNA for the CDR3 is TGTGCCAGCACCCCTCCAGGACACTCTGAAGCTTTCTTT.

This clone was seen a handful of times. The V gene is TRBV7-9, the J gene TRBJ2-1; a possible D gene is TRBD2 (6 bases). The CDR3 is 11 amino acids. With 8 bases removed from V and 13 bases from J, the gap between germline ends came to 15 bases. The germline V gene has CDR1 SEHNR and CDR2 FQNEAQ (reference sequence). The DNA for the CDR3 is TGTGCCAGCGAGGAGGGGAGCTCTCAGTTCTTC. This codes for CASEEGSSQFF. The whole variable domain, filled in from reference TRBV7-9 and TRBJ2-1, reads DTGVSQNPRHKITKRGQNVTFRCDPISEHNRLYWYRQTLGQGPEFLTYFQNEAQLEKSRLLSDRFSAERPKGSFSTLEIQRTEQGDSAMYLCASEEGSSQFFGPGTRLTVL.

The rearrangement links TRBV27 to TRBJ2-7; the D is unclear. The CDR3 contains 11 residues. The V end was cut by 8 bases, the J end by 7 bases, with 12 bases between. CDR1 is MNHEY and CDR2 is SMNVEV in the germline V gene (reference sequence). The CDR3 DNA reads as TGTGCCAGCCCAGGCCGGATTGAGCAGTACTTC. It is translated as CASPGRIEQYF.

The chain employs TRBV18 and TRBJ2-3, with 7 bases aligning to TRBD2. The CDR3 contains 15 residues. The V and J ends lost 3 bases and 4 bases, in that order; junction bases with no gene match: 7. Germline-derived CDR1 and CDR2 are KGHSH and LQKENI. This chain's CDR3 is CASSPLAGASDTQYF. DNA for the CDR3: TGTGCCAGCTCACCGTTGGCGGGAGCTTCAGATACGCAGTATTTT.

The chain recombines TRBV28 with TRBJ2-7; perhaps TRBD2 as D (6 bases). The CDR3 sequence is 15 residues long. CDR1 and CDR2 from the germline V gene are MDHEN and SYDVKM. V lost 6 bases and J lost 5, with 20 bases in between. CDR3 residues: CASSPGDSSGDEQYF. CDR3 coding DNA: TGTGCCAGCAGCCCCGGGGACTCCTCGGGGGACGAGCAGTACTTC.